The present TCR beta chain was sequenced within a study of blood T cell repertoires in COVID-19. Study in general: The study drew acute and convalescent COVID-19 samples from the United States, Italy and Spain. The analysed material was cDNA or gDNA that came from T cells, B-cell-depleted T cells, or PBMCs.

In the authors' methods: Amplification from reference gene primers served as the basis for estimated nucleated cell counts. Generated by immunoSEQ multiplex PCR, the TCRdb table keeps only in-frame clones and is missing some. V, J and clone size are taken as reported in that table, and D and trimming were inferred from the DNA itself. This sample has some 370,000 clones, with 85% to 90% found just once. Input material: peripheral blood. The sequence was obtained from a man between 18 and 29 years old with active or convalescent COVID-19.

The CDR3 loop reads CATDGGLAGRTDTQYF. CDR3 nucleotide sequence: TGTGCCACCGACGGAGGACTAGCGGGACGCACAGATACGCAGTATTTT. V usage is TRBV6-6 and J usage is TRBJ2-3; TRBD2 matches at 12 bases. J gave up 1 base and V 10 bases, and 9 bases lay outside the gene matches. In germline, CDR1 is MNHNY, CDR2 SVGAGI (reference sequence). This CDR3 contains 16 residues.